This T cell receptor (beta chain) is drawn from a study of beta chain features in type 1 diabetes. Overall study findings and caveats: At VDJ recombination sites, type 1 diabetes patients had fewer insertions and more deleted nucleotides.

Every participating donor gave one draw, a heparinised blood sample averaging approximately 120 mL. Using CD45RO/CCR7/CD25/CD127/CD95/CD27, CD4+ naive, central memory, regulatory and stem cell-like memory cells were sorted. Reverse transcribing all isolated RNA meant expressed TCRB transcripts were sequenced. The repertoire was sequenced with immunoSEQ multiplex PCR; TCRdb's copy has only in-frame clones and lacks some. The top ten hold more than 0.025% of the sample, which has 200,000 to 250,000 clones, 13% to 15% seen once. This clone has just a few counts. What it recognizes is unknown. Sample: naive CD4+ T cells from blood. The sequence came from a woman in her thirties or forties in good health.

For the CDR3, the DNA is TGTGCCAGCAGTTTTATTCCCCAGGGCTTTAGCAATCAGCCCCAGCATTTT. This encodes CASSFIPQGFSNQPQHF. This sequence joins TRBV28 and TRBJ1-5, with TRBD1 as a possible D gene (5 bases). CDR3 length: 17 residues. V was pared by 3 bases and J by 0 bases, with 15 bases between. The germline CDR1 and CDR2 sequences are MDHEN and SYDVKM.